The 12 T cell receptor beta chains in this list originate from one sample, sequenced in a study of control samples from healthy donors and cancer patients. Produced via immunoSEQ multiplex PCR; TCRdb's table is partial and in-frame only. The sample carries about 140,000 clones, approximately 94% recorded once. Input material: blood. These receptors were obtained from a man aged 40-55 years in good health.

The genes are TRBV19 and TRBJ2-3, with TRBD2 matching over 13 bases. The germline CDR1 and CDR2 sequences are LNHDA and SQIVND (reference sequence). The CDR3 runs 19 residues. Trimming cost V 5 bases and J 2 bases; bases outside gene matches: 13. The CDR3 here is CASSAKPGLAGTITDTQYF. CDR3 coding DNA: TGTGCCAGTAGTGCGAAGCCGGGACTAGCGGGAACGATCACAGATACGCAGTATTTT.

The chain uses TRBV7-8 and TRBJ2-5; D not resolved. Trimming shortened V by 1 base and J by 2 bases, and 14 bases separated the two germline ends. CDR1 and CDR2 from the germline V gene are SGHVS and FQNEAQ. The CDR3 contains 16 residues. This CDR3 reads CASSLEDLGLQETQYF. CDR3 coding DNA: TGTGCCAGCAGCTTAGAGGACCTTGGATTACAAGAGACCCAGTACTTC. Full variable domain (remainder filled in from reference TRBV7-8 and TRBJ2-5): GAGVSQSPRYKVAKRGQDVALRCDPISGHVSLFWYQQALGQGPEFLTYFQNEAQLDKSGLPSDRFFAERPEGSVSTLKIQRTQQEDSAVYLCASSLEDLGLQETQYFGPGTRLLVL.

The chain combines TRBV4-1 with TRBJ2-1; 8 bases match TRBD1. The CDR3 loop spans 16 amino acids. V was pared by 2 bases and J by 9 bases, with 12 bases of the junction left unmatched. Germline V gene sequence: CDR1 MGHRA, CDR2 YSYEKL. CDR3 sequence: CASSQFLTGAAFEQFF. In nucleotides, the CDR3 is TGCGCCAGCAGCCAATTTTTGACAGGGGCCGCTTTTGAGCAGTTCTTC.

The gene calls are TRBV5-1 and TRBJ1-1; D call uncertain. Trimming removed 0 bases from V and 1 base from J, with 7 bases in between. CDR3 length equals 14 residues. Germline V gives CDR1 SGHRS, CDR2 YFSETQ. The CDR3 coding sequence is TGCGCCAGCAGCTTGGACAACCCGAACACTGAAGCTTTCTTT. This sequence encodes CASSLDNPNTEAFF.

The chain combines TRBV9 with TRBJ2-1; possible D gene TRBD2, 7 bases. This CDR3 is 16 amino acids long. The V end was cut by 2 bases, the J end by 1 base, with 13 bases between. CDR1 and CDR2 from the germline V gene are SGDLS and YYNGEE. CDR3 in amino acids: CASSVLGGPSYNEQFF. The CDR3 DNA reads as TGTGCCAGCAGCGTTTTGGGGGGGCCTTCCTACAATGAGCAGTTCTTC. Filled out from reference TRBV9 and TRBJ2-1, the complete variable domain reads DSGVTQTPKHLITATGQRVTLRCSPRSGDLSVYWYQQSLDQGLQFLIQYYNGEERAKGNILERFSAQQFPDLHSELNLSSLELGDSALYFCASSVLGGPSYNEQFFGPGTRLTVL.

The gene calls are TRBV10-3 and TRBJ2-1; 9 nucleotides match TRBD2. Trimming took 6 bases from V and 2 from J; bases not matched to a gene: 5. Germline CDR1 ENHRY, CDR2 SYGVKD. This CDR3 comprises 15 residues. The CDR3, as DNA: TGTGCCATCAGCCAATTAGCGGGAGCCTACAATGAGCAGTTCTTC. Translated: CAISQLAGAYNEQFF.

Comment on this clone: Other DNA sequences in the sample encode the same CDR3. V and J are TRBV9 and TRBJ2-5; the match to TRBD2 covers 8 bases. V shed 0 bases and J 2 bases; nucleotides not matched to a gene: 0. The CDR3 extends over 14 amino acids. Per the germline V gene, CDR1 is SGDLS and CDR2 is YYNGEE. CDR3 sequence (DNA): TGTGCCAGCAGCGTAGCGGGGGGGCAAGAGACCCAGTACTTC. This codes for CASSVAGGQETQYF.

The chain uses TRBV20-1 and TRBJ2-1; no clear D gene. The CDR3 has 11 residues. Germline lookup yields CDR1 DFQATT and CDR2 SNEGSKA (reference sequence). V lost 5 bases, J lost 1 base, and 3 bases lay in between. The CDR3 coding sequence is TGCAGTGCTCCTTCCTACAATGAGCAGTTCTTC. Protein product: CSAPSYNEQFF.

The chain combines TRBV2 with TRBJ1-5; possibly TRBD1 for D (6 bases). The CDR3 covers 15 residues. Trimming removed 1 base from V and 1 base from J, with 8 bases in between. Germline assignment: CDR1 SNHLY and CDR2 FYNNEI. The CDR3 reads CASSEEGTSNQPQHF. The CDR3 DNA sequence: TGTGCCAGCAGTGAAGAAGGGACAAGCAATCAGCCCCAGCATTTT.

The CDR3 DNA is TGCGCCAGCAGCCAAGAAGGGGGGCGAGGCACTGAAGCTTTCTTT. The encoded protein is CASSQEGGRGTEAFF. The genes are TRBV5-1 and TRBJ1-1, with D perhaps TRBD1 (6 bases). The germline V gene encodes CDR1 SGHRS and CDR2 YFSETQ. With 4 bases removed from V and 4 bases from J, the gap between germline ends came to 17 bases. This CDR3 spans 15 amino acids.

In the case of this clone: The identical CDR3 is also encoded by other nucleotide sequences in the sample. This sequence joins TRBV28 and TRBJ1-6; D call uncertain. CDR3 length equals 11 residues. Trimming pared 3 bases from V and 10 bases from J, leaving 4 bases between. The germline gives CDR1 MDHEN, CDR2 SYDVKM. The CDR3 loop is CASSFKSPLHF. The CDR3 DNA reads as TGTGCCAGCAGTTTTAAGTCACCCCTCCACTTT.

The CDR3 DNA follows: TGTGCCTGGAGTGTACGGCGAGGGGCGGAGCAGTACTTC. Translation: CAWSVRRGAEQYF. This chain joins TRBV30 and TRBJ2-7, with D tentatively TRBD1 or TRBD2 (5 bases each). The germline gives CDR1 GTSNPN, CDR2 SVGIG (reference sequence). The V end was cut by 0 bases, the J end by 7 bases, with 13 bases between. CDR3 length: 13 amino acids.